A selection of T cell receptor beta chains follows, all from one sample in a study of identical twins. Each CDR3 protein is one row after TCRdb ran MiXCR on the 5' RACE reads. The data show approximately 260,000 distinct CDR3 sequences, about 8.5% seen once. In addition, the sample was reused for a study of yellow fever vaccine responses in identical twins.

The sequenced sample was CD8+ T cells sorted from blood. Source of these receptors: a woman under 30 in good health. The conserved cysteine and the conserved F or W are not part of the CDR3 here.

j_gene,v_gene,CDR3aa
TRBJ1-1,TRBV7-9,ASSGRTGSPEAF
TRBJ2-5,TRBV20-1,SARTGSQETQY
TRBJ2-7,TRBV6-5,ASSYSSTGGGYEQY
TRBJ1-1,TRBV27,ASSLGSVSEAF
TRBJ2-5,TRBV19,ASSNNRVIQETQY
TRBJ1-5,TRBV12-3/TRBV12-4,ASSLSEGQPQH
TRBJ2-7,TRBV20-1,SARDLAGPSYEQY
TRBJ2-7,TRBV5-6,ASSPRNSLNEQY
TRBJ2-2,TRBV27,ASSLTRWTGELF
TRBJ2-1,TRBV5-5,ASSLTLDRGDNEQF
TRBJ2-6,TRBV7-2,ASSFGQLFSGANVLT
TRBJ2-7,TRBV27,ASSLVVHPTYEQY
TRBJ1-6,TRBV9,ASNGGRGSNSPLH